This T cell receptor (beta chain) was retrieved from a study of cytomegalovirus exposure and HLA in healthy donors. Whole-study results and caveats: Earlier findings revealed that most TCR beta V segments proved productive either about 87% or about 30% of the time.

Vbeta (60) and Jbeta (13) primers were used in the PCR. TCRdb keeps only in-frame clones here, not all; method: immunoSEQ multiplex PCR. The sample has approximately 190,000 clones; about three quarters are singletons. Comment on this clone: The antigen is undetermined.

This CDR3 has 13 amino acids. V gave up 0 bases and J gave up 4 bases, with 6 bases separating them. Germline CDR1 reads LGHNA; CDR2 reads YSLEER. The TCR comes from a woman in her thirties in good health and CMV-seropositive. The chain is built from TRBV4-3 and TRBJ1-2; D uncertain. The sequenced sample consisted of PBMCs. The chain's CDR3 is CASSQDLSYGYTF. CDR3 bases: TGCGCCAGCAGCCAAGATCTAAGCTATGGCTACACCTTC.